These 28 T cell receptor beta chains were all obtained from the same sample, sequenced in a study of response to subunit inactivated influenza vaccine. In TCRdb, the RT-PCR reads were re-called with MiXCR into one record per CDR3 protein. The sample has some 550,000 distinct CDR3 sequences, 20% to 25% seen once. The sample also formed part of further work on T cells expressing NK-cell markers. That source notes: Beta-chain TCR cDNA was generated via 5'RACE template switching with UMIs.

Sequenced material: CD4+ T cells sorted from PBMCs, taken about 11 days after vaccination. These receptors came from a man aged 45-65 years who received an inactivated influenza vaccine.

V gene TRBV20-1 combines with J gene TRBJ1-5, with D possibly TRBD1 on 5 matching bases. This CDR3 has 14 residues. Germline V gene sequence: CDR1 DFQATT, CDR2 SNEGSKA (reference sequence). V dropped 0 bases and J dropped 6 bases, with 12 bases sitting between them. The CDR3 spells CSARDDHGGQPQHF. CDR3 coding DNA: TGCAGTGCTAGAGATGACCATGGGGGTCAGCCCCAGCATTTT.

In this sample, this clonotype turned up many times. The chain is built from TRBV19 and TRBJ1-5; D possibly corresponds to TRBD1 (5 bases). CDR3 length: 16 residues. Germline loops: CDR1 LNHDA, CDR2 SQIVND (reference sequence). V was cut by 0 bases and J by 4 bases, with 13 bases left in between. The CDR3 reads CASSIDRPRGNQPQHF. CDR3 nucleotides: TGTGCCAGTAGTATAGATCGTCCGAGGGGTAATCAGCCCCAGCATTTT.

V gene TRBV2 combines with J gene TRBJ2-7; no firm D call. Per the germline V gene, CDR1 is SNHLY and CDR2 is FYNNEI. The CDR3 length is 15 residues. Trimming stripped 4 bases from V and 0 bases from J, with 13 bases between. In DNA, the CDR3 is TGTGCCAGCAGTGGGTTCGGCGGAGCCTCCTACGAGCAGTACTTC. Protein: CASSGFGGASYEQYF.

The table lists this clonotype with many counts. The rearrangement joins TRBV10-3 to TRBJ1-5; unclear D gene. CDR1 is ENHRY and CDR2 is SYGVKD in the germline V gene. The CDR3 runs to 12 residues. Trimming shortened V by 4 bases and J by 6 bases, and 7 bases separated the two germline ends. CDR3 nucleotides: TGTGCCATCAGTGGGGCGGGTCAGCCCCAGCATTTT. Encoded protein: CAISGAGQPQHF.

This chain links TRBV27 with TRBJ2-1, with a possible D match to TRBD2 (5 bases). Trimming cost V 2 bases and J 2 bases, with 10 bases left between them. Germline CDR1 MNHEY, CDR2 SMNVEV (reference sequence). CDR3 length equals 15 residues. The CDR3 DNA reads TGTGCCAGCAGTTTACTAGCAATCACCTACAATGAGCAGTTCTTC. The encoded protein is CASSLLAITYNEQFF.

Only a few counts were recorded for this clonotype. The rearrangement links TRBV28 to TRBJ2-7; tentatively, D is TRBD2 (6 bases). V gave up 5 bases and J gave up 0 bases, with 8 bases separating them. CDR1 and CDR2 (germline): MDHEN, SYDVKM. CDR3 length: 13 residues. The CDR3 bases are TGTGCCAGCAGTACTAGCCTCTCCTACGAGCAGTACTTC. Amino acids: CASSTSLSYEQYF.

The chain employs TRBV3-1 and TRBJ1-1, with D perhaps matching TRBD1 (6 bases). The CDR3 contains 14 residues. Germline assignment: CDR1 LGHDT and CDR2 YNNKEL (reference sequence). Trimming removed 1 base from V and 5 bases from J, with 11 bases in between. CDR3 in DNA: TGTGCCAGCAGCCAAGCACAGGGTCAGACTGAAGCTTTCTTT. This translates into CASSQAQGQTEAFF.

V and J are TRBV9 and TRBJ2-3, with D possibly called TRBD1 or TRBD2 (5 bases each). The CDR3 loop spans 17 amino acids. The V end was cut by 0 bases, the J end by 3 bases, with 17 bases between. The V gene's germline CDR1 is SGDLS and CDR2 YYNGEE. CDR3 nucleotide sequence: TGTGCCAGCAGCGTAGTTTCGGGGATGGGGGATACAGATACGCAGTATTTT. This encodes CASSVVSGMGDTDTQYF.

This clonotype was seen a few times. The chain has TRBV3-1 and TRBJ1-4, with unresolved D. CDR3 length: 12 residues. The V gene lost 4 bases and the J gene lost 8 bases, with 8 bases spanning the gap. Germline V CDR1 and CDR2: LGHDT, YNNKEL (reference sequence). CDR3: CASSRGPEKLFF. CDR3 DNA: TGTGCCAGCAGCCGAGGGCCCGAAAAACTGTTTTTT.

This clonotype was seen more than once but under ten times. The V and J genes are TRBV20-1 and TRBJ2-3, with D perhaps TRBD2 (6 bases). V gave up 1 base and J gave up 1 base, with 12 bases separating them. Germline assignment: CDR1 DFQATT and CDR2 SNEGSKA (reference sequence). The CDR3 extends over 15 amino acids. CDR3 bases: TGCAGTGCTAGAGGCCTTAGCGGCGGCACAGATACGCAGTATTTT. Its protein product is CSARGLSGGTDTQYF.

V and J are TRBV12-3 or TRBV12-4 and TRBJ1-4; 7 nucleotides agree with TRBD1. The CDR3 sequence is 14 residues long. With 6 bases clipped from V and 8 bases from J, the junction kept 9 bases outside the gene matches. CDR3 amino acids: CASSTTGLGEKLFF. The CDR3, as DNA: TGTGCCAGCAGCACGACAGGGCTTGGGGAAAAACTGTTTTTT.

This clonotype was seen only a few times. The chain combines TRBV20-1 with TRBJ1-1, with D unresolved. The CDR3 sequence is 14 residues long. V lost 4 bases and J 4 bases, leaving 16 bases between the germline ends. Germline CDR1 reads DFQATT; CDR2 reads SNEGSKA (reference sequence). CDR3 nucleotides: TGCAGTGCTAACCGGATAGGGATCAGCACTGAAGCTTTCTTT. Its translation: CSANRIGISTEAFF.

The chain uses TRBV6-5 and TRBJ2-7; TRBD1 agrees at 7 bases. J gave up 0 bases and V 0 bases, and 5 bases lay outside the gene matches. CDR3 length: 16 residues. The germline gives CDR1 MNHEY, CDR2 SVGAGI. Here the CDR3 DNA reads TGTGCCAGCAGTTACTCAAGACAGGGATCCTCCTACGAGCAGTACTTC. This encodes CASSYSRQGSSYEQYF.

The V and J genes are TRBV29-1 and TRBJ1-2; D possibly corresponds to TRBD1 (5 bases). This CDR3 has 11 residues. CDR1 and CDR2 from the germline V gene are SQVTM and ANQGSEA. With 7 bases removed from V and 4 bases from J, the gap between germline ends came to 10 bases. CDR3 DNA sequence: TGCAGCGCTGGGGACCCCTATGGCTACACCTTC. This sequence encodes CSAGDPYGYTF. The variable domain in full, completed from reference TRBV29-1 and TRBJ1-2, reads SAVISQKPSRDICQRGTSLTIQCQVDSQVTMMFWYRQQPGQSLTLIATANQGSEATYESGFVIDKFPISRPNLTFSTLTVSNMSPEDSSIYLCSAGDPYGYTFGSGTRLTVV.

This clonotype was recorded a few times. CDR3 DNA sequence: TGTGCCAGCAGCTTAGAGGGGGCCCTTGCCAGGGGTACGCAGTATTTT. Residues: CASSLEGALARGTQYF. This sequence joins TRBV7-2 and TRBJ2-3, with TRBD1 matching over 7 bases. The CDR3 runs to 16 residues. J gave up 8 bases and V 1 base, and 12 bases lay outside the gene matches. The germline CDR1 and CDR2 sequences are SGHTA and FQGNSA.

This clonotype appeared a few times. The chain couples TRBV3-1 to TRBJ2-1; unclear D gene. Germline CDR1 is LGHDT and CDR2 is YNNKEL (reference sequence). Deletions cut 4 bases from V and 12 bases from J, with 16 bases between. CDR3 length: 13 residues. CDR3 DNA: TGTGCCAGCAGCCCGACTTGGGCCGGAGCGCAGTTCTTC. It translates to CASSPTWAGAQFF.

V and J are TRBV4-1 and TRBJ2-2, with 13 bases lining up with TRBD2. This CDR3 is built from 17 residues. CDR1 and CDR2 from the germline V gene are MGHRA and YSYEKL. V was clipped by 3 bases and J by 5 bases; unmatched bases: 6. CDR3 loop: CASSHGLAGVRTGELFF. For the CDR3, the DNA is TGCGCCAGCAGCCACGGACTAGCGGGGGTTAGGACCGGGGAGCTGTTTTTT.

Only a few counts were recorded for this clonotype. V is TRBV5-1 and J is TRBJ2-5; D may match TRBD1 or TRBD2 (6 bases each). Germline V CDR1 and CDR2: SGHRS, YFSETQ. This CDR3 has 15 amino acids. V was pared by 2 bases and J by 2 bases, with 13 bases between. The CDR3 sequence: CASSFGGGVQETQYF. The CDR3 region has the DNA TGCGCCAGCAGCTTCGGGGGCGGGGTACAAGAGACCCAGTACTTC.

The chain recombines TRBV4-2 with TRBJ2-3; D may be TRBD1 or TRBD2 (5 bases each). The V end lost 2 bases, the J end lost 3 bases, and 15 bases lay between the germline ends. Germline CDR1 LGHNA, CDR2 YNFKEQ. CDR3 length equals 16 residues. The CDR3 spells CASSQLGSRETDTQYF. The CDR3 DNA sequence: TGTGCCAGCAGCCAATTGGGGAGCAGGGAGACAGATACGCAGTATTTT.

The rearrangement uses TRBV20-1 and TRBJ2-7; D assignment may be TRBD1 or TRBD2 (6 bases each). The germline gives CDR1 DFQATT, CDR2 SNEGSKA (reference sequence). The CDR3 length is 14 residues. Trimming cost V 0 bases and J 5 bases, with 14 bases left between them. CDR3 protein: CSARDIRGRDEQYF. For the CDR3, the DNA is TGCAGTGCTAGAGATATCCGGGGGCGCGACGAGCAGTACTTC.

In DNA, the CDR3 is TGTGCCAGCAGCTTGGGGGACAGGGCGAACACCGGGGAGCTGTTTTTT. Translating gives CASSLGDRANTGELFF. The chain uses TRBV5-6 and TRBJ2-2; 9 nucleotides line up with TRBD1. J gave up 0 bases and V 0 bases, and 0 bases lay outside the gene matches. CDR1 SGHDT and CDR2 YYEEEE come from the germline V gene. The CDR3 runs to 16 residues.

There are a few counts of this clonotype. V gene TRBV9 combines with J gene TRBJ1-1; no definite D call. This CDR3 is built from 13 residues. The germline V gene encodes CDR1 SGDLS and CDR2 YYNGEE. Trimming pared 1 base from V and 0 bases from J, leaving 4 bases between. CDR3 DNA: TGTGCCAGCAGCGTATTATTGAACACTGAAGCTTTCTTT. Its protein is CASSVLLNTEAFF.

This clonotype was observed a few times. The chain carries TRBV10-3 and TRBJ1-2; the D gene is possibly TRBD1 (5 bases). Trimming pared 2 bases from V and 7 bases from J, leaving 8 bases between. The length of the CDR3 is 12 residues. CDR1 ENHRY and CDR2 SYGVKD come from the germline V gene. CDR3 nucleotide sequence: TGTGCCATCAGTGAGCGGGACGGTGGCTACACCTTC. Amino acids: CAISERDGGYTF.

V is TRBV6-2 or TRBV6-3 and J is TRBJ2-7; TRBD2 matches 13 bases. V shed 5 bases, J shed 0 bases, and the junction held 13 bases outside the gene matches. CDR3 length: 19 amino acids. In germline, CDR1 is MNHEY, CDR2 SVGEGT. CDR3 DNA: TGTGCCAGCAGTCAACTTAGAGGACTAGCGGGAGCTGCCTCCTACGAGCAGTACTTC. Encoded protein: CASSQLRGLAGAASYEQYF.

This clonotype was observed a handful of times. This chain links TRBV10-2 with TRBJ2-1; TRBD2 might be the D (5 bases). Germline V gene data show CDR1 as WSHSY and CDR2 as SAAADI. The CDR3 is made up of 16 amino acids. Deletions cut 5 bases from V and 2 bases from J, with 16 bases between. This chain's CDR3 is CASSLPVASPYNEQFF. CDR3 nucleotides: TGCGCCAGCAGTTTACCCGTAGCGAGCCCCTACAATGAGCAGTTCTTC.

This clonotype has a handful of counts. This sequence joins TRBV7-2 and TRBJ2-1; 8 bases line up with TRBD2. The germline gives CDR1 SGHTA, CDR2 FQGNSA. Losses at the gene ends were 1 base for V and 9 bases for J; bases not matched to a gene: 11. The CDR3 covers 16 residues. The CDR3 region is CASSLEGAGAYLEQFF. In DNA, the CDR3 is TGTGCCAGCAGCTTAGAGGGAGCGGGAGCCTACCTTGAGCAGTTCTTC.

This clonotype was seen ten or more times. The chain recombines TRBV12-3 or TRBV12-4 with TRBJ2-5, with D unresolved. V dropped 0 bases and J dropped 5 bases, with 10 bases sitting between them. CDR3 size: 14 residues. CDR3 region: CASSLAGFVETQYF. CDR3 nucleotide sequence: TGTGCCAGCAGTTTAGCCGGTTTCGTGGAGACCCAGTACTTC.

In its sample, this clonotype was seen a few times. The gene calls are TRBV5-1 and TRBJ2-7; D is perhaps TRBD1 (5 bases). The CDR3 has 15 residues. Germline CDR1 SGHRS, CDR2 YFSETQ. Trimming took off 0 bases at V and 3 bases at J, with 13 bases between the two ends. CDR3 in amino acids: CASSLGQGLIYEQYF. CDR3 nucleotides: TGCGCCAGCAGCTTGGGGCAGGGCTTAATCTACGAGCAGTACTTC.